This T cell receptor (beta chain) was captured by sequencing in a study of lymphopenia after photon versus proton radiotherapy. The study, taken as a whole, reports: Only patients who died were analyzed for survival; proton advantage is unproven. Relative stability marked proton patients; photon patients lost diversity and naive cells.

Only in-frame clones appear in the TCRdb table, and some are missing; sequencing was by immunoSEQ multiplex PCR. The sample contains approximately 21,000 clones, roughly 85% of which appear only once. The CDR3 runs to 15 residues. The V end was cut by 5 bases, the J end by 3 bases, with 16 bases between. Germline-derived CDR1 and CDR2 are SGHAT and FQDESV (reference sequence). This clone was detected only a few times. Its antigen is currently unknown. This receptor was taken from a man aged 55 to 69 with pancreatic cancer. The sequencing here drew on peripheral blood, taken from a patient treated with photon-based radiotherapy. The J gene is TRBJ1-2, the V gene TRBV11-1; D unresolved. CDR3 in DNA: TGTGCCAGCAGCAACGAGACGGAAGCGCACTATGGCTACACCTTC. Its protein is CASSNETEAHYGYTF.